A single sample is the source of the 23 T cell receptor beta chains below, sequenced in a study of blood T cell repertoires in COVID-19. The table came from immunoSEQ multiplex PCR; TCRdb's copy has only in-frame clones and leaves some out. The sample yields about 140,000 clones, approximately 84% seen once. Sequencing was performed on peripheral blood. Every receptor here comes from a human donor with acute or convalescent COVID-19. The donor label of this sample is uncertain.

This chain connects TRBV7-9 to TRBJ1-4; 7 nucleotides line up with TRBD1. Germline trimming cut 5 bases from V and 2 bases from J; bases unmatched to any gene: 8. The CDR3 has 16 amino acids. Germline values: CDR1 SEHNR, CDR2 FQNEAQ (reference sequence). The CDR3 is CASSRRGGSTNEKLFF. In DNA form, the CDR3 reads TGTGCCAGCAGCCGCCGAGGGGGCTCTACTAATGAAAAACTGTTTTTT.

This chain uses TRBV30 with TRBJ1-2, with D uncertain. Trimming shortened V by 3 bases and J by 5 bases, and 16 bases separated the two germline ends. This CDR3 comprises 14 residues. In germline, CDR1 is GTSNPN, CDR2 SVGIG (reference sequence). CDR3: CAWRREGRGYGYTF. The CDR3, as DNA: TGTGCCTGGAGGAGGGAGGGAAGAGGATATGGCTACACCTTC.

The CDR3 sequence: CAISGRHRGEQYF. The DNA of the CDR3 is TGTGCCATCAGTGGACGTCACAGGGGCGAGCAGTACTTC. The chain is built from TRBV10-3 and TRBJ2-7; 7 bases align to TRBD1. Trimming cost V 4 bases and J 6 bases; bases outside gene matches: 6. The germline CDR1 and CDR2 sequences are ENHRY and SYGVKD. The CDR3 sequence is 13 residues long.

The V call is TRBV7-9, the J call TRBJ2-3; the D gene is possibly TRBD1 (5 bases). The CDR3 is 14 amino acids. The germline gives CDR1 SEHNR, CDR2 FQNEAQ (reference sequence). V lost 5 bases and J lost 6, with 15 bases in between. CDR3 protein: CASSPGQGRDTQYF. In DNA form, the CDR3 reads TGTGCCAGCAGCCCCGGGCAGGGTCGGGATACGCAGTATTTT.

V gene TRBV5-1 combines with J gene TRBJ2-5, with D possibly being TRBD2 (6 bases). The V gene's germline CDR1 is SGHRS and CDR2 YFSETQ. The CDR3 runs to 13 residues. V was shortened by 4 bases and J by 5 bases, with 12 bases between the two germline ends. CDR3 sequence reads: CASSPEGLETQYF. Written as DNA, the CDR3 is TGCGCCAGCAGCCCGGAGGGACTTGAGACCCAGTACTTC. Full variable domain (missing parts from reference TRBV5-1 and TRBJ2-5): KAGVTQTPRYLIKTRGQQVTLSCSPISGHRSVSWYQQTPGQGLQFLFEYFSETQRNKGNFPGRFSGRQFSNSRSEMNVSTLELGDSALYLCASSPEGLETQYFGPGTRLLVL.

The chain uses TRBV9 and TRBJ1-2, with D possibly matching TRBD1 (5 bases). The V end was cut by 0 bases, the J end by 3 bases, with 21 bases between. CDR1 SGDLS and CDR2 YYNGEE come from the germline V gene. The CDR3 spans 18 residues. This CDR3 is CASSVAGKGPRRDYGYTF. Written as DNA, the CDR3 is TGTGCCAGCAGCGTAGCCGGGAAGGGACCCCGGAGGGACTATGGCTACACCTTC.

The V gene is TRBV9, the J gene TRBJ2-3; 14 bases align to TRBD2. The CDR3 loop spans 17 amino acids. Unmatched junction bases numbered 4, after V lost 4 bases and J lost 0 bases. CDR1 and CDR2 from the germline V gene are SGDLS and YYNGEE. The CDR3: CASSPRLAGGSTDTQYF. CDR3 bases: TGTGCCAGCAGCCCGAGACTAGCGGGGGGGAGCACAGATACGCAGTATTTT.

The rearrangement uses TRBV7-9 and TRBJ2-4; D might be TRBD2 (5 bases). The ends were cut back, 4 bases at V and 0 bases at J, with 10 bases in the middle. The CDR3 is made up of 15 amino acids. Germline loops: CDR1 SEHNR, CDR2 FQNEAQ (reference sequence). This CDR3 is CASSSNRGAKNIQYF. CDR3 bases: TGTGCCAGCAGCTCGAACCGGGGAGCCAAAAACATTCAGTACTTC.

This chain links TRBV3-1 (or the pseudogene TRBV3-2) with TRBJ2-5; TRBD2 matches 8 bases. The CDR3 consists of 16 residues. Germline lookup yields CDR1 LGHDT and CDR2 YNNKEL (reference sequence). The J segment lost 5 bases and the V segment lost 5 bases, leaving 13 bases of the junction unmatched. This chain's CDR3 is CASSTRRSGGSETQYF. DNA of the CDR3: TGTGCCAGCAGCACCAGGCGGAGCGGGGGAAGCGAGACCCAGTACTTC.

The chain joins TRBV30 to TRBJ2-5; 7 bases map to TRBD2. This CDR3 is 13 amino acids long. Germline CDR1 is GTSNPN and CDR2 is SVGIG (reference sequence). Germline trimming cut 2 bases from V and 5 bases from J; bases unmatched to any gene: 5. The DNA of the CDR3 is TGTGCCTGGAGTTCGGGGGGTAGCGAGACCCAGTACTTC. Amino acids: CAWSSGGSETQYF.

This chain links TRBV5-1 with TRBJ1-1, with D possibly matching TRBD1 (5 bases). Germline CDR1 and CDR2: SGHRS and YFSETQ. Trimming stripped 3 bases from V and 0 bases from J, with 9 bases between. There are 14 residues in the CDR3. The CDR3 DNA reads as TGCGCCAGCAGCTGGGGGGAGATGAACACTGAAGCTTTCTTT. Encoded protein: CASSWGEMNTEAFF.

Comments on this clone: A junction end diverges from the germline sequence, so it may reflect a read error. This chain links TRBV7-9 with TRBJ2-7; D is possibly TRBD1 (6 bases). The germline gives CDR1 SEHNR, CDR2 FQNEAQ (reference sequence). The CDR3 is 14 residues long. The CDR3 DNA is TGTGCCAGCAGCAGCGACAGGACATCCTCCGAGCAGTACTTC. Translation: CASSSDRTSSEQYF.

This chain joins TRBV2 and TRBJ2-3; TRBD2 aligns across 9 bases. V shed 5 bases and J 4 bases; nucleotides not matched to a gene: 7. The CDR3 is made up of 15 amino acids. Germline V gene data show CDR1 as SNHLY and CDR2 as FYNNEI. The DNA for the CDR3 is TGTGCCAGCAGTCTAGCGGGACTAGGTCCAGATACGCAGTATTTT. Translating it yields CASSLAGLGPDTQYF.

The chain uses TRBV2 and TRBJ2-1, with 12 bases identical to TRBD2. The V and J ends lost 6 bases and 8 bases, in that order; junction bases with no gene match: 8. Germline V gives CDR1 SNHLY, CDR2 FYNNEI. The CDR3 extends over 15 amino acids. CDR3 protein: CASSELAGGGDEQFF. CDR3 sequence (DNA): TGTGCCAGCAGCGAACTAGCGGGGGGCGGGGATGAGCAGTTCTTC.

This clone has a single count. The chain links TRBV20-1 to TRBJ2-7, with TRBD2 matching 8 bases. Trimming at V came to 3 bases and at J to 4 bases, leaving 8 bases not matched to a gene. This CDR3 region has 14 residues. CDR1 is DFQATT and CDR2 is SNEGSKA in the germline V gene (reference sequence). DNA for the CDR3: TGCAGTGCTAGTCAATCGGGAGGGCTTTACGAGCAGTACTTC. It encodes CSASQSGGLYEQYF.

This sequence joins TRBV30 and TRBJ1-2, with a possible D match to TRBD1 (6 bases). Germline CDR1 and CDR2: GTSNPN and SVGIG (reference sequence). The CDR3 runs to 15 residues. V dropped 7 bases and J dropped 0 bases, with 18 bases sitting between them. Here the CDR3 DNA reads TGTGCCTTGGACCCTCGGACAGTGACTAACTATGGCTACACCTTC. It is translated as CALDPRTVTNYGYTF.

The CDR3: CAWLGQGAREQYF. CDR3 DNA sequence: TGTGCCTGGTTAGGACAGGGGGCGAGGGAGCAGTACTTC. This chain uses TRBV30 with TRBJ2-7; 11 bases are a match to TRBD1. Germline V gene lookup returns CDR1 GTSNPN and CDR2 SVGIG (reference sequence). CDR3 length: 13 residues. V was clipped by 5 bases and J by 7 bases; unmatched bases: 7.

The chain recombines TRBV10-3 with TRBJ2-4, with 15 bases fitting TRBD2. V dropped 3 bases and J dropped 0; count of bases not matched to a gene: 12. There are 21 residues in the CDR3. Germline loops: CDR1 ENHRY, CDR2 SYGVKD. Here the CDR3 reads CAISDFTGTSGGNLAKNIQYF. In DNA, the CDR3 is TGTGCCATCAGTGATTTCACCGGGACTAGCGGGGGGAATCTAGCCAAAAACATTCAGTACTTC.

The chain carries TRBV6-6 and TRBJ2-7, with D perhaps TRBD1 (6 bases). The V and J ends lost 6 bases and 2 bases respectively, with 14 bases between them. The CDR3 is made up of 14 amino acids. From germline, CDR1 is MNHNY and CDR2 SVGAGI (reference sequence). The CDR3 region is CASSPRQGPYEQYF. The CDR3 DNA follows: TGTGCCAGCAGCCCCCGTCAGGGGCCCTACGAGCAGTACTTC.

The chain uses TRBV5-4 and TRBJ1-2; 7 bases align to TRBD1. The CDR3 totals 15 residues. The trim removed 2 bases at V and 5 bases at J, leaving 9 bases unmatched. Germline CDR1 and CDR2: SGHNT and YYREEE (reference sequence). In DNA, the CDR3 is TGTGCCAGCAGCTTTTTGGGACAGCTATTATATGGCTACACCTTC. Protein: CASSFLGQLLYGYTF. Together with reference TRBV5-4 and TRBJ1-2, the CDR3 gives the full variable domain: ETGVTQSPTHLIKTRGQQVTLRCSSQSGHNTVSWYQQALGQGPQFIFQYYREEENGRGNFPPRFSGLQFPNYSSELNVNALELDDSALYLCASSFLGQLLYGYTFGSGTRLTVV.

This chain joins TRBV7-9 and TRBJ1-1; TRBD1 aligns across 7 bases. Trimming cost V 4 bases and J 1 base; bases outside gene matches: 12. CDR1 and CDR2 (germline): SEHNR, FQNEAQ (reference sequence). This CDR3 is built from 17 residues. The CDR3 protein is CASSSRRTGSGNTEAFF. Written as DNA, the CDR3 is TGTGCCAGCAGCTCCAGGAGGACAGGTTCCGGGAACACTGAAGCTTTCTTT.

The chain joins TRBV28 to TRBJ1-6; the D gene is possibly TRBD1 (6 bases). The CDR3 has 14 residues. V was cut by 5 bases and J by 9 bases, with 14 bases left in between. Germline V CDR1 and CDR2: MDHEN, SYDVKM. This chain's CDR3 is CASSVGGQGSPLHF. The CDR3 DNA is TGTGCCAGCAGTGTTGGGGGCCAGGGTTCACCCCTCCACTTT.

V is TRBV10-3 and J is TRBJ2-7; D may be TRBD2 (6 bases). Between the trimmed V and J ends, which lost 10 bases and 5 bases, there was a span of 15 bases. Germline CDR1 is ENHRY and CDR2 is SYGVKD. The CDR3 covers 12 residues. The CDR3 region is CASGAGVDEQYV. The CDR3 coding sequence is TGTGCCAGCGGGGCTGGGGTCGACGAGCAGTACGTC.